The 20 T cell receptor beta chains reported below all come from one sample, sequenced in a study of blood T cell repertoires in COVID-19 (TCRdb year 2020). Receptor libraries were prepared by the immunoSEQ multiplex PCR assay. TCRdb obtained this table from immuneACCESS and retained in-frame rearrangements with V and J assigned. These tables miss some clones; where compared with another copy, unresolved V genes account for less than half of the shortfall, and the remainder is unexplained. In all, the sample holds 87,000 or so clones, and around 85% of those were seen once. The ten most abundant clones make up approximately 3% of the sample. Material: peripheral blood. These receptor sequences come from a woman aged 80 or over with COVID-19, enrolled during active disease.

This clone was found once. This sequence joins TRBV6-2 or TRBV6-3 and TRBJ1-4, with D possibly matching TRBD1 (6 bases). The CDR3 is 16 amino acids. Germline lookup yields CDR1 MNHEY and CDR2 SVGEGT. V lost 5 bases, J lost 6 bases, and 19 bases lay in between. The CDR3 region is CASSPNRQVGHEKLFF. In nucleotides, the CDR3 is TGTGCCAGCAGTCCCAATCGACAGGTGGGACATGAAAAACTGTTTTTT.

CDR3 residues: CASSYVDSYSYEQYF. In DNA form, the CDR3 reads TGTGCCAGCAGTTACGTTGACAGTTACTCCTACGAGCAGTACTTC. The genes are TRBV6-2 or TRBV6-3 and TRBJ2-7; a possible D gene is TRBD1 (5 bases). Germline CDR1 reads MNHEY; CDR2 reads SVGEGT. V gave up 2 bases and J gave up 0 bases, with 11 bases separating them. The CDR3 has 15 residues.

The chain uses TRBV3-1 (or the pseudogene TRBV3-2) and TRBJ1-1; a weak D match, TRBD1 (6 bases). Germline CDR1 reads LGHDT; CDR2 reads YNNKEL (reference sequence). Trimming cost V 3 bases and J 5 bases, with 16 bases left between them. The CDR3 extends over 15 amino acids. The CDR3 DNA reads TGTGCCAGCAGCCACTTTGGGGGGGGCCGGACTGAAGCTTTCTTT. Its protein is CASSHFGGGRTEAFF.

The chain carries TRBV28 and TRBJ2-7; 9 bases are a match to TRBD2. Germline CDR1 MDHEN, CDR2 SYDVKM. V lost 5 bases, J lost 2 bases, and 7 bases stayed unmatched. There are 15 residues in the CDR3. CDR3 protein: CASSVTGLAAYEQYF. As DNA, the CDR3 is TGTGCCAGCAGTGTGACGGGACTAGCAGCCTACGAGCAGTACTTC.

The V gene is TRBV2, the J gene TRBJ2-6; 7 bases are a match to TRBD1. With 6 bases clipped from V and 0 bases from J, the junction kept 5 bases outside the gene matches. The CDR3 extends over 16 amino acids. Per the germline V gene, CDR1 is SNHLY and CDR2 is FYNNEI. CDR3 coding DNA: TGTGCCAGCAGCGGGACAGAATACTCTGGGGCCAACGTCCTGACTTTC. Translation gives CASSGTEYSGANVLTF. The full variable domain, rest sourced from reference TRBV2 and TRBJ2-6, is EPEVTQTPSHQVTQMGQEVILRCVPISNHLYFYWYRQILGQKVEFLVSFYNNEISEKSEIFDDQFSVERPDGSNFTLKIRSTKLEDSAMYFCASSGTEYSGANVLTFGAGSRLTVL.

The chain employs TRBV7-8 and TRBJ1-1, with D perhaps matching TRBD1 (5 bases). V gave up 5 bases and J gave up 3 bases, with 19 bases separating them. The length of the CDR3 is 16 residues. The germline gives CDR1 SGHVS, CDR2 FQNEAQ. The CDR3 DNA reads TGTGCCAGCAGCAAAATCGGGGGGGTGTTGGACACTGAAGCTTTCTTT. The encoded protein is CASSKIGGVLDTEAFF. The variable domain in full, completed from reference TRBV7-8 and TRBJ1-1, reads GAGVSQSPRYKVAKRGQDVALRCDPISGHVSLFWYQQALGQGPEFLTYFQNEAQLDKSGLPSDRFFAERPEGSVSTLKIQRTQQEDSAVYLCASSKIGGVLDTEAFFGQGTRLTVV.

This chain connects TRBV12-5 to TRBJ2-6, with 9 bases that match TRBD1. The CDR3 is 18 residues long. CDR1 is LGHNT and CDR2 is FRNRAP in the germline V gene. J lost 1 base, V lost 5 bases, and 9 bases had no gene match. The CDR3 bases are TGTGCTAGTGGTCCCCCGTTGGGACAGGGATCTGGGGCCAACGTCCTGACTTTC. Protein: CASGPPLGQGSGANVLTF.

This chain connects TRBV5-1 to TRBJ2-1, with TRBD1 matching over 7 bases. The CDR3 consists of 16 residues. Trimming took 1 base from V and 1 from J; bases not matched to a gene: 5. CDR1 and CDR2 from the germline V gene are SGHRS and YFSETQ. CDR3 region: CASSLWSRGSYNEQFF. In DNA, the CDR3 is TGCGCCAGCAGCTTGTGGTCCAGGGGGTCCTACAATGAGCAGTTCTTC.

The chain uses TRBV6-6 and TRBJ1-2; D is unclear. The CDR3 has 13 amino acids. Germline CDR1 MNHNY, CDR2 SVGAGI (reference sequence). Trimming cost V 0 bases and J 5 bases, with 7 bases left between them. CDR3 nucleotide sequence: TGTGCCAGCAGTTACTCGATCCAGTATGGCTACACCTTC. Its protein product is CASSYSIQYGYTF.

The rearrangement uses TRBV2 and TRBJ1-4; the match to TRBD1 covers 9 bases. The V and J ends lost 5 bases and 8 bases, in that order; junction bases with no gene match: 9. The CDR3 loop spans 15 amino acids. Germline loops: CDR1 SNHLY, CDR2 FYNNEI. CDR3 protein: CASSPNRGPGEKLFF. CDR3 nucleotides: TGTGCCAGCAGTCCTAACAGGGGGCCTGGCGAAAAACTGTTTTTT.

This chain joins TRBV4-1 and TRBJ2-4; 7 nucleotides align to TRBD2. This CDR3 is 16 amino acids long. V gave up 0 bases and J gave up 2 bases; unmatched junction bases: 4. Looked up from germline, CDR1 is MGHRA and CDR2 is YSYEKL. The CDR3 is CASSQETTSPKNIQYF. The CDR3 nucleotides are TGCGCCAGCAGCCAAGAAACGACTAGCCCCAAAAACATTCAGTACTTC.

This chain connects TRBV5-4 to TRBJ1-1; TRBD1 matches at 9 bases. With 3 bases clipped from V and 0 bases from J, the junction kept 6 bases outside the gene matches. Germline CDR1 SGHNT, CDR2 YYREEE (reference sequence). The length of the CDR3 is 16 residues. This chain's CDR3 is CASSSHRGPLNTEAFF. CDR3 DNA sequence: TGTGCCAGCAGCTCCCACAGGGGGCCCTTGAACACTGAAGCTTTCTTT.

The rearrangement uses TRBV24-1 and TRBJ2-5, with a tentative D call TRBD2 (6 bases). Per the germline V gene, CDR1 is KGHDR and CDR2 is SFDVKD. The CDR3 consists of 13 residues. V shed 7 bases and J shed 8 bases, with 16 bases lying between them. CDR3 protein: CATRGLQPDTQYF. In nucleotides, the CDR3 is TGTGCCACCAGGGGACTTCAACCCGACACCCAGTACTTC.

The chain joins TRBV9 to TRBJ2-7; 7 nucleotides line up with TRBD1. Germline values: CDR1 SGDLS, CDR2 YYNGEE. The CDR3 is 17 residues long. V gave up 4 bases and J gave up 3 bases; unmatched junction bases: 16. Here the CDR3 DNA reads TGTGCCAGCAGCCCCGGCTCCCTAGGGGACAGTGGCTACGAGCAGTACTTC. Translation gives CASSPGSLGDSGYEQYF.

The chain couples TRBV28 to TRBJ2-6, with a weak D call TRBD2 (7 bases). Per the germline V gene, CDR1 is MDHEN and CDR2 is SYDVKM. This CDR3 contains 15 residues. Trimming left V 7 bases short and J 2 bases short, with 12 bases between. CDR3 protein: CASTPGGPGANVLTF. The CDR3, as DNA: TGTGCCAGCACCCCCGGGGGGCCTGGGGCCAACGTCCTGACTTTC. The full variable domain, with the rest looked up from reference TRBV28 and TRBJ2-6, is DVKVTQSSRYLVKRTGEKVFLECVQDMDHENMFWYRQDPGLGLRLIYFSYDVKMKEKGDIPEGYSVSREKKERFSLILESASTNQTSMYLCASTPGGPGANVLTFGAGSRLTVL.

The rearrangement uses TRBV27 and TRBJ1-4, with D maybe TRBD1 (6 bases). Trimming removed 3 bases at V and 7 bases at J, with 9 bases between. CDR1 and CDR2 from the germline V gene are MNHEY and SMNVEV (reference sequence). The CDR3 covers 13 residues. The CDR3 DNA is TGTGCCAGCAGTTTTCAGGGGTCTGAAAAACTGTTTTTT. Translation gives CASSFQGSEKLFF.

The genes are TRBV19 and TRBJ2-1; D perhaps matches TRBD2 (6 bases). The V gene lost 6 bases and the J gene lost 4 bases, with 16 bases spanning the gap. Germline V gives CDR1 LNHDA, CDR2 SQIVND (reference sequence). This CDR3 is built from 15 residues. The CDR3 is CASSRAGQSYNEQFF. The DNA for the CDR3 is TGTGCCAGTAGCCGAGCGGGCCAAAGTTACAATGAGCAGTTCTTC.

This clone was picked up one time. The V call is TRBV4-3, the J call TRBJ2-4, with TRBD2 as a possible D gene (6 bases). Trimming pared 2 bases from V and 0 bases from J, leaving 11 bases between. This CDR3 comprises 16 residues. Germline V CDR1 and CDR2: LGHNA, YSLEER. The DNA of the CDR3 is TGCGCCAGCAGCCAAAATAGCGGAGTAGCCAAAAACATTCAGTACTTC. This codes for CASSQNSGVAKNIQYF.

This chain connects TRBV18 to TRBJ2-7; 8 bases map to TRBD2. V shed 1 base, J shed 10 bases, and the junction held 6 bases outside the gene matches. CDR1 and CDR2 (germline): KGHSH, LQKENI. The CDR3 length is 13 residues. The CDR3 DNA sequence: TGTGCCAGCTCACCACTCGAGCGGGAGAGTCAGTACTTC. Protein: CASSPLERESQYF.

The chain links TRBV5-4 to TRBJ2-5; 7 bases fit TRBD2. J gave up 5 bases and V 4 bases, and 14 bases lay outside the gene matches. Germline lookup yields CDR1 SGHNT and CDR2 YYREEE (reference sequence). This CDR3 comprises 16 residues. The chain's CDR3 is CASSPDGTISRETQYF. In DNA, the CDR3 is TGTGCCAGCAGCCCCGACGGGACTATCTCTCGGGAGACCCAGTACTTC.